This T cell receptor beta chain derives from a study of cytomegalovirus exposure and HLA in healthy donors. In the PCR, 60 Vbeta and 13 Jbeta primers were used. The data were produced by immunoSEQ multiplex PCR, yet TCRdb's version contains in-frame clones alone and is incomplete. Of about 120,000 clones in the sample, under 80% were seen once. This clone was counted once. The antigen is unknown. The V gene's germline CDR1 is SGHVS and CDR2 FQNEAQ. CDR3 length: 14 residues. Germline trimming cut 4 bases from V and 6 bases from J; bases unmatched to any gene: 7. Broader study findings: No immune exposure information besides CMV serostatus was available. Whilst most TCR sequences proved rare, a subset of public TCRs occurred across many donors. Presence/absence analyses assumed roughly uniform sequencing depth across donors, which may not hold.

The receptor was isolated from a man between 60 and 75 years old in good health and CMV-seropositive. V and J are TRBV7-8 and TRBJ2-7; 9 bases fit TRBD1. Sample: PBMCs. The CDR3 spells CASSWGQGGGEQYF. The CDR3 region has the DNA TGTGCCAGCAGCTGGGGACAGGGAGGAGGCGAGCAGTACTTC.